This is a list of T cell receptor beta chains from one sample in a study of T-cell reconstitution after alpha-beta-depleted transplantation in children. TCRdb fed the PCR reads into MiXCR, producing one record per CDR3 protein. The sample includes over 200,000 distinct CDR3 sequences, 8% to 9.5% seen only once; the top ten take approximately 6.6%. The input for sequencing was PBMCs from the stem cell graft donor, taken from the stem cell graft. The receptors here all came from a human donor who donated a stem cell graft to a child with acute lymphoblastic leukemia. The CDR3 runs from the conserved cysteine through the conserved F or W. Fields, in order: clone size, J gene, V gene, D gene, CDR3 DNA, CDR3 protein. D genes are given only for firm matches. Clone size is shown for a subset of rows, as once, few, many or a class of expanded clone.

abundance: -
j_gene: TRBJ2-7
v_gene: TRBV5-5
d_gene: TRBD1
CDR3nt: TGTGCCAGCAGCGGGACAGGGGCCGAGCAGTACTTC
CDR3aa: CASSGTGAEQYF

abundance: many
j_gene: TRBJ2-6
v_gene: TRBV4-1
d_gene: TRBD2
CDR3nt: TGCGCCAGCAGTGGGAGGGGTACTACTGGGGCCAACGTCCTGACTTTC
CDR3aa: CASSGRGTTGANVLTF

abundance: few
j_gene: TRBJ1-3
v_gene: TRBV5-4
d_gene: -
CDR3nt: TGTGCCAGCAGCTTGGACCAGCGAAACACCATATATTTT
CDR3aa: CASSLDQRNTIYF

abundance: -
j_gene: TRBJ2-1
v_gene: TRBV24-1
d_gene: TRBD2
CDR3nt: TGTGCCACCAGTCGGGGGGGGGATCTTCTCAATGAGCAGTTCTTC
CDR3aa: CATSRGGDLLNEQFF

abundance: -
j_gene: TRBJ2-5
v_gene: TRBV5-1
d_gene: -
CDR3nt: TGCGCCAGCAGCTTGACGGCTCACCAAGAGACCCAGTACTTC
CDR3aa: CASSLTAHQETQYF

abundance: many
j_gene: TRBJ2-7
v_gene: TRBV12-3/TRBV12-4
d_gene: TRBD2
CDR3nt: TGTGCCAGCAGACCCCGGACTAGCGGGGGCCCTACCTACGAGCAGTACTTC
CDR3aa: CASRPRTSGGPTYEQYF

abundance: many
j_gene: TRBJ1-4
v_gene: TRBV5-1
d_gene: TRBD1
CDR3nt: TGCGCCAGCAGCTTGGGACAGGGGGCCGAAAAACTGTTTTTT
CDR3aa: CASSLGQGAEKLFF

abundance: -
j_gene: TRBJ2-3
v_gene: TRBV5-1
d_gene: TRBD2
CDR3nt: TGCGCCAGCACCGAGGGACTACTCACAGATACGCAGTATTTT
CDR3aa: CASTEGLLTDTQYF

abundance: many
j_gene: TRBJ2-7
v_gene: TRBV19
d_gene: -
CDR3nt: TGTGCCAGTAGTAGACGATCCGGGGGTGACTCCTACGAGCAGTACTTC
CDR3aa: CASSRRSGGDSYEQYF

abundance: many
j_gene: TRBJ2-3
v_gene: TRBV5-6
d_gene: -
CDR3nt: TGTGCCAGCAGCCTGGAAGGTTGGGATACGCAGTATTTT
CDR3aa: CASSLEGWDTQYF

abundance: -
j_gene: TRBJ2-1
v_gene: TRBV20-1
d_gene: -
CDR3nt: TGCAGTGCTAAAAACAGGGACTCCTACAATGAGCAGTTCTTC
CDR3aa: CSAKNRDSYNEQFF

abundance: many
j_gene: TRBJ2-7
v_gene: TRBV7-6
d_gene: TRBD2
CDR3nt: TGTGCCAGCAGCTCGGGACTAGCGGGGGCTACCTACGAGCAGTACTTC
CDR3aa: CASSSGLAGATYEQYF

abundance: -
j_gene: TRBJ1-1
v_gene: TRBV20-1
d_gene: -
CDR3nt: TGCAGTGCTAGAGATGTCAACGGGGGCACTGAAGCTTTCTTT
CDR3aa: CSARDVNGGTEAFF

abundance: medium-sized
j_gene: TRBJ2-3
v_gene: TRBV20-1
d_gene: -
CDR3nt: TGCAGTGCTAGACCCAAACCCTACTACACAGATACGCAGTATTTT
CDR3aa: CSARPKPYYTDTQYF

abundance: few
j_gene: TRBJ2-2
v_gene: TRBV3-1
d_gene: -
CDR3nt: TGTGCCAGCAGCCCGACAGGATCGACGAACACCGGGGAGCTGTTTTTT
CDR3aa: CASSPTGSTNTGELFF

abundance: many
j_gene: TRBJ1-6
v_gene: TRBV5-1
d_gene: TRBD1
CDR3nt: TGCGCCAGCAGCTCCGCGACAGGGTCGAAATCACCCCTCCACTTT
CDR3aa: CASSSATGSKSPLHF

abundance: few
j_gene: TRBJ2-2
v_gene: TRBV3-1
d_gene: -
CDR3nt: TGTGCCAGCAGCCAAGATCGTTCGGCCCCAACCGGGGAGCTGTTTTTT
CDR3aa: CASSQDRSAPTGELFF

abundance: -
j_gene: TRBJ1-5
v_gene: TRBV20-1
d_gene: -
CDR3nt: TGCAGTGCTAGAGATGGCCGGACCAATCAGCCCCAGCATTTT
CDR3aa: CSARDGRTNQPQHF

abundance: -
j_gene: TRBJ2-7
v_gene: TRBV30
d_gene: TRBD1
CDR3nt: TGTGCCTGGAGTACCCAGGGGGCCTACGAGCAGTACTTC
CDR3aa: CAWSTQGAYEQYF

abundance: -
j_gene: TRBJ1-6
v_gene: TRBV3-1
d_gene: -
CDR3nt: TGTGCCAGCAGCCAAGGGGGCAGGGGTAACCATTCACCCCTCCACTTT
CDR3aa: CASSQGGRGNHSPLHF

abundance: few
j_gene: TRBJ2-2
v_gene: TRBV5-5
d_gene: -
CDR3nt: TGTGCCAGCAGCTCACAGGGGAGGGGGGAGCTGTTTTTT
CDR3aa: CASSSQGRGELFF

abundance: -
j_gene: TRBJ2-3
v_gene: TRBV6-5
d_gene: -
CDR3nt: TGTGCCAGCAGTTCTTCCAGCGGGCGCGCCGATACGCAGTATTTT
CDR3aa: CASSSSSGRADTQYF

abundance: many
j_gene: TRBJ1-4
v_gene: TRBV20-1
d_gene: TRBD1
CDR3nt: TGCAGTGCTAGCACAGGGGTGGGAGGCGAAAAACTGTTTTTT
CDR3aa: CSASTGVGGEKLFF

abundance: many
j_gene: TRBJ2-7
v_gene: TRBV6-6
d_gene: -
CDR3nt: TGTGCCAGCAGCCCACTGGAGGAGCAGTACTTC
CDR3aa: CASSPLEEQYF

abundance: many
j_gene: TRBJ1-5
v_gene: TRBV5-6
d_gene: -
CDR3nt: TGTGCCAGCAGCTTGAGGGCCTCAGCAAGGGCCCAGCATTTT
CDR3aa: CASSLRASARAQHF

abundance: many
j_gene: TRBJ1-2
v_gene: TRBV24-1
d_gene: -
CDR3nt: TGTGCCACCAGTGATTTTGATGGTTCGGGAGGCTATGGCTACACCTTC
CDR3aa: CATSDFDGSGGYGYTF

abundance: many
j_gene: TRBJ2-1
v_gene: TRBV29-1
d_gene: TRBD2
CDR3nt: TGCAGCGCCCTGGGACAGCGGGAGGACAATGAGCAGTTCTTC
CDR3aa: CSALGQREDNEQFF

abundance: few
j_gene: TRBJ2-3
v_gene: TRBV3-1
d_gene: -
CDR3nt: TGTGCCAGCAGCCCCACCTCTATAGGAAGCACAGATACGCAGTATTTT
CDR3aa: CASSPTSIGSTDTQYF

abundance: few
j_gene: TRBJ2-1
v_gene: TRBV6-5
d_gene: -
CDR3nt: TGTGCCAGCAGTTACCCAGGGGTTGATGAGCAGTTCTTC
CDR3aa: CASSYPGVDEQFF